This T cell receptor (beta chain) comes out of a study of blood T cell repertoires in COVID-19. TCRdb's table, derived via immunoSEQ multiplex PCR, lists solely in-frame clones and lacks some. The table shows 260,000 or so clones, with 82% occurring only once. This sequence was found in a woman aged 65 to 85 with acute or convalescent COVID-19. The specimen was peripheral blood.

This CDR3 is CASSLAGQGNYGYTF. CDR3 DNA: TGTGCCAGCAGCTTAGCAGGACAGGGGAACTATGGCTACACCTTC. The genes are TRBV7-2 and TRBJ1-2; 9 bases align to TRBD1. CDR3 length: 15 residues. Germline V CDR1 and CDR2: SGHTA, FQGNSA. V shed 0 bases, J shed 2 bases, and the junction held 1 base outside the gene matches.